This entry lists 14 T cell receptor beta chains sequenced from one sample in a study of blood T cell repertoires in COVID-19. The method was immunoSEQ multiplex PCR; TCRdb's version includes in-frame clones alone and lacks a portion of them. The sample consists of hundreds of thousands of clones, around nine tenths of them appearing once. The sequencing input was peripheral blood. The receptors come from a human donor in a cohort sampled during active COVID-19.

The rearrangement links TRBV19 to TRBJ2-7, with TRBD1 matching 10 bases. The CDR3 loop spans 15 amino acids. Germline V gene lookup returns CDR1 LNHDA and CDR2 SQIVND (reference sequence). V lost 4 bases and J lost 3; bases outside the gene matches: 6. CDR3 in DNA: TGTGCCAGTAGTACCCCGGGACAGGGGTACTACGAGCAGTACTTC. Translation: CASSTPGQGYYEQYF.

This rearrangement joins TRBV10-3 to TRBJ1-4, with 7 bases matching TRBD1. CDR1 is ENHRY and CDR2 is SYGVKD in the germline V gene. The CDR3 is 13 residues long. Trimming at V came to 7 bases and at J to 5 bases, leaving 4 bases not matched to a gene. CDR3 in DNA: TGTGCCATCACCGACAGGGAGAATGAAAAACTGTTTTTT. This translates into CAITDRENEKLFF.

The chain links TRBV7-2 to TRBJ2-1; no clear D gene. This CDR3 spans 14 amino acids. Germline V CDR1 and CDR2: SGHTA, FQGNSA. The ends were cut back, 1 base at V and 13 bases at J, with 17 bases in the middle. CDR3 protein: CASSLGVVSRDQFF. The CDR3 coding sequence is TGTGCCAGCAGCTTAGGCGTTGTCTCGAGAGATCAGTTCTTC.

The V gene is TRBV30, the J gene TRBJ1-6, with D hard to call. Germline loops: CDR1 GTSNPN, CDR2 SVGIG (reference sequence). Trimming stripped 4 bases from V and 17 bases from J, with 18 bases between. This CDR3 is built from 12 residues. The CDR3 region is CAWNLPAAQIHF. In DNA, the CDR3 is TGTGCCTGGAACCTTCCAGCTGCACAGATCCACTTT.

This clone showed up just once. This sequence joins TRBV10-3 and TRBJ2-7; D may be TRBD2 (5 bases). Per the germline V gene, CDR1 is ENHRY and CDR2 is SYGVKD. The V gene lost 2 bases and the J gene lost 3 bases, with 20 bases spanning the gap. This CDR3 contains 17 residues. The CDR3 DNA reads as TGTGCCATCAGTGAGCACGGTGGCGTCAGCGGAGGCTACGAGCAGTACTTC. It specifies CAISEHGGVSGGYEQYF.

Here the CDR3 DNA reads TGCGCCAGCAGCTTGGTCCAACTGCGCACAGATACGCAGTATTTT. It encodes CASSLVQLRTDTQYF. V and J are TRBV5-1 and TRBJ2-3; no clear D gene. Germline CDR1 and CDR2: SGHRS and YFSETQ. With 0 bases removed from V and 1 base from J, the gap between germline ends came to 9 bases. CDR3 size: 15 residues.

CDR3 sequence: CASSLDRGQGTEAFF. CDR3 coding DNA: TGCGCCAGCAGCTTGGACAGGGGGCAAGGCACTGAAGCTTTCTTT. The rearrangement links TRBV5-1 to TRBJ1-1; 9 nucleotides agree with TRBD1. The germline CDR1 and CDR2 sequences are SGHRS and YFSETQ. CDR3 length: 15 residues. With V trimmed by 0 bases and J by 4 bases, 4 bases remained unmatched. The full variable domain, completed using reference TRBV5-1 and TRBJ1-1, is KAGVTQTPRYLIKTRGQQVTLSCSPISGHRSVSWYQQTPGQGLQFLFEYFSETQRNKGNFPGRFSGRQFSNSRSEMNVSTLELGDSALYLCASSLDRGQGTEAFFGQGTRLTVV.

The chain uses TRBV3-1 (or the pseudogene TRBV3-2) and TRBJ1-5; 11 bases fit TRBD1. Per germline, CDR1 LGHDT and CDR2 YNNKEL (reference sequence). The CDR3 is 16 amino acids. The J segment lost 6 bases and the V segment lost 0 bases, leaving 4 bases of the junction unmatched. CDR3 region: CASSQERGQGVQPQHF. The CDR3 nucleotides are TGTGCCAGCAGCCAAGAGAGGGGACAGGGGGTTCAGCCCCAGCATTTT.

This chain links TRBV18 with TRBJ2-1; 7 bases are shared with TRBD1. This CDR3 comprises 15 residues. Germline lookup yields CDR1 KGHSH and CDR2 LQKENI. Losses at the gene ends were 6 bases for V and 5 bases for J; bases not matched to a gene: 10. In DNA form, the CDR3 reads TGTGCCAGCTCCCGCGACAGGGAACTCAACAATGAGCAGTTCTTC. Amino acid sequence: CASSRDRELNNEQFF.

The chain joins TRBV6-5 to TRBJ1-1; D is unresolved. Germline V lookup: CDR1 MNHEY, CDR2 SVGAGI. V lost 5 bases, J lost 5 bases, and 6 bases lay in between. The CDR3 sequence is 11 residues long. As DNA, the CDR3 is TGTGCCAGCAGTACGGGGACTGAAGCTTTCTTT. This translates into CASSTGTEAFF.

The rearrangement joins TRBV27 to TRBJ2-7, with a tentative D call TRBD2 (5 bases). Germline V gene sequence: CDR1 MNHEY, CDR2 SMNVEV (reference sequence). This CDR3 is 14 amino acids long. V lost 4 bases to trimming and J lost 0 bases, with 10 bases between them. The CDR3 bases are TGTGCCAGCAGTTGGCGGGCGCCCTCCTACGAGCAGTACTTC. This encodes CASSWRAPSYEQYF.

The chain recombines TRBV5-1 with TRBJ2-1, with D tentatively TRBD2 (6 bases). V shed 4 bases and J shed 0 bases, with 11 bases lying between them. The CDR3 totals 15 residues. Germline V gene sequence: CDR1 SGHRS, CDR2 YFSETQ. The CDR3 DNA follows: TGCGCCAGCAGCATAGCGGAACCCTCCTACAATGAGCAGTTCTTC. This gives the protein CASSIAEPSYNEQFF. The full variable domain, its missing parts supplied by reference TRBV5-1 and TRBJ2-1, is KAGVTQTPRYLIKTRGQQVTLSCSPISGHRSVSWYQQTPGQGLQFLFEYFSETQRNKGNFPGRFSGRQFSNSRSEMNVSTLELGDSALYLCASSIAEPSYNEQFFGPGTRLTVL.

The chain employs TRBV28 and TRBJ1-6; 9 positions agree with TRBD1. The J segment lost 5 bases and the V segment lost 5 bases, leaving 10 bases of the junction unmatched. CDR1 is MDHEN, CDR2 SYDVKM, per germline. CDR3 length: 17 residues. The CDR3 reads CASSPPAGQGNNSPLHF. In nucleotides, the CDR3 is TGTGCCAGCAGTCCGCCCGCGGGACAGGGTAATAATTCACCCCTCCACTTT.

The chain recombines TRBV30 with TRBJ2-3; 8 bases fit TRBD2. The V segment lost 3 bases and the J segment 4 bases; nucleotides outside the gene matches: 6. The CDR3 extends over 14 amino acids. Germline-derived CDR1 and CDR2 are GTSNPN and SVGIG (reference sequence). CDR3 DNA sequence: TGTGCCTGGAGCTCGAACGGGGGGGCAGATACGCAGTATTTT. Amino acid sequence: CAWSSNGGADTQYF.